The 22 T cell receptor beta chains listed next were all sequenced from one sample in a study of Ad26.COV2.S vaccination and SARS-CoV-2 variants (dated by TCRdb to the early 2020s). The sample's time point, from its label and the paper: individuals recovered from natural SARS-CoV-2 infection. Receptors were amplified or captured by the immunoSEQ multiplex PCR assay. TCRdb limited this immuneACCESS table to in-frame rearrangements with V and J called. A share of clones is missing; checked studies link under half to unresolved V genes, and the rest is unexplained. The sample records over 90,000 clones, over 70% of which are singletons. The biggest ten clones account for 17% of the sample. The sample was peripheral blood, taken after recovery from COVID-19. Receptors originate from a human donor who had recovered from COVID-19.

The chain couples TRBV29-1 to TRBJ1-2; D is ambiguous. Germline V lookup: CDR1 SQVTM, CDR2 ANQGSEA. The CDR3 consists of 13 residues. The V and J ends lost 5 bases and 0 bases respectively, with 10 bases between them. The CDR3 nucleotides read TGCAGCGTTCTACAGTACTCTAACTATGGCTACACCTTC. Protein product: CSVLQYSNYGYTF.

The chain recombines TRBV5-1 with TRBJ2-7, with D tentatively TRBD1 (6 bases). CDR3 length: 15 residues. From germline, CDR1 is SGHRS and CDR2 YFSETQ. Trimming removed 0 bases from V and 0 bases from J, with 10 bases in between. CDR3 amino acids: CASSLGQAASYEQYF. In DNA, the CDR3 is TGCGCCAGCAGCTTGGGACAGGCCGCCTCCTACGAGCAGTACTTC.

This chain links TRBV6-5 with TRBJ2-3; D not certain. The germline V and J ends were trimmed by 3 bases and 5 bases, with 12 bases remaining between them. Germline loops: CDR1 MNHEY, CDR2 SVGAGI. The CDR3 loop spans 14 amino acids. CDR3 region: CASSYWANGDTQYF. In nucleotides, the CDR3 is TGTGCCAGCAGTTATTGGGCTAACGGAGATACGCAGTATTTT.

This rearrangement joins TRBV19 to TRBJ1-1; 8 nucleotides agree with TRBD1. The trim removed 4 bases at V and 0 bases at J, leaving 10 bases unmatched. Germline-derived CDR1 and CDR2 are LNHDA and SQIVND (reference sequence). The CDR3 length is 17 residues. The DNA of the CDR3 is TGTGCCAGTAGTAAGGCAGGGGGCGCCGGAGTGAACACTGAAGCTTTCTTT. It codes for CASSKAGGAGVNTEAFF.

As concerns this clone: Other DNA sequences in this sample translate to the same CDR3. The rearrangement joins TRBV6-1 to TRBJ2-7; D is possibly TRBD1 or TRBD2 (5 bases each). This CDR3 region has 15 residues. Germline CDR1 MNHNS, CDR2 SASEGT. Trimming left V 2 bases short and J 5 bases short, with 16 bases between. The CDR3 sequence: CASSESRDPLDEQYF. In nucleotides, the CDR3 is TGTGCCAGCAGTGAAAGTAGGGACCCCTTAGACGAGCAGTACTTC.

This chain joins TRBV27 and TRBJ2-1; D gene ambiguous. Germline CDR1 is MNHEY and CDR2 is SMNVEV (reference sequence). This CDR3 is built from 13 residues. The germline V and J ends were trimmed by 8 bases and 7 bases, with 15 bases remaining between them. The CDR3 protein is CASGTIVKNEQFF. CDR3 DNA: TGTGCCAGCGGCACTATAGTGAAGAATGAGCAGTTCTTC.

This chain joins TRBV5-3 and TRBJ1-5; D uncertain. TRBV5-3 is placed among ORFs of uncertain function. CDR3 length: 11 amino acids. V gave up 1 base and J gave up 6 bases, with 2 bases separating them. CDR3 residues: CARSLSQPQHF. The CDR3 region has the DNA TGTGCCAGAAGCTTGAGTCAGCCCCAGCATTTT.

The chain is built from TRBV5-5 and TRBJ1-6; no clear D gene. V lost 0 bases, J lost 0 bases, and 10 bases lay in between. CDR3 length equals 17 residues. The germline gives CDR1 SGHKS, CDR2 YYEKEE (reference sequence). The CDR3 spells CASSLAGVSSYNSPLHF. CDR3 DNA sequence: TGTGCCAGCAGCTTGGCCGGGGTGAGCTCCTATAATTCACCCCTCCACTTT.

The chain couples TRBV5-1 to TRBJ1-2, with D tentatively TRBD1 (5 bases). From germline, CDR1 is SGHRS and CDR2 YFSETQ. V gave up 0 bases and J gave up 8 bases, with 14 bases separating them. This CDR3 spans 14 amino acids. Here the CDR3 DNA reads TGCGCCAGCAGCTTGGGGTCCGCCCGGGACGGCTACACCTTC. As protein: CASSLGSARDGYTF.

J is TRBJ2-7 and V is TRBV6-2 or TRBV6-3; no clear D. Trimming stripped 4 bases from V and 0 bases from J, with 10 bases between. CDR1 is MNHEY, CDR2 SVGEGT, per germline. The CDR3 spans 14 residues. CDR3: CASSLIARSYEQYF. Written as DNA, the CDR3 is TGTGCCAGCAGTTTGATAGCCCGCTCCTACGAGCAGTACTTC.

The chain carries TRBV6-1 and TRBJ2-3; 7 bases map to TRBD1. CDR1 is MNHNS and CDR2 is SASEGT in the germline V gene. J lost 3 bases, V lost 3 bases, and 9 bases had no gene match. The CDR3 runs to 16 residues. The CDR3 DNA follows: TGTGCCAGCAGTGACGTGGGGGCAGGGGGAACAGATACGCAGTATTTT. Protein product: CASSDVGAGGTDTQYF.

V and J are TRBV11-3 and TRBJ2-3; D possibly corresponds to TRBD2 (6 bases). Germline V gives CDR1 SGHNT, CDR2 YENEEA. CDR3 length: 15 amino acids. V gave up 1 base and J gave up 2 bases, with 10 bases separating them. The chain's CDR3 is CASSLAAGYTDTQYF. The DNA of the CDR3 is TGTGCCAGCAGCTTAGCCGCGGGGTACACAGATACGCAGTATTTT.

J is TRBJ1-5 and V is TRBV6-5, with a possible D match to TRBD1 (6 bases). Germline values: CDR1 MNHEY, CDR2 SVGAGI. The V gene lost 0 bases and the J gene lost 9 bases, with 15 bases spanning the gap. The CDR3 length is 15 residues. In nucleotides, the CDR3 is TGTGCCAGCAGTTACTCGATGGACAGCTTAACGCCCCAGCATTTT. It translates to CASSYSMDSLTPQHF.

The chain joins TRBV24-1 to TRBJ2-7; 12 nucleotides line up with TRBD1. Trimming cost V 7 bases and J 5 bases; bases outside gene matches: 8. CDR1 and CDR2 (germline): KGHDR, SFDVKD. The CDR3 contains 15 residues. CDR3 sequence reads: CATSTGTGGWDEQYF. The CDR3 DNA is TGTGCCACCAGCACCGGGACAGGGGGCTGGGACGAGCAGTACTTC.

This clone was seen a handful of times. The DNA of the CDR3 is TGCGCCAGCAGCCAACTCAGGCTAGGGCCAGCCGGGGAGCTGTTTTTT. Amino acid sequence: CASSQLRLGPAGELFF. The J gene is TRBJ2-2, the V gene TRBV4-1, with D hard to call. The V and J ends lost 2 bases and 6 bases respectively, with 16 bases between them. This CDR3 spans 16 amino acids. Germline assignment: CDR1 MGHRA and CDR2 YSYEKL.

In this sample, this clone turned up a few times. The V and J genes are TRBV2 and TRBJ2-7, with 9 bases that match TRBD1. The V segment lost 7 bases and the J segment 3 bases; nucleotides outside the gene matches: 7. The germline gives CDR1 SNHLY, CDR2 FYNNEI. The CDR3 is 14 amino acids. Here the CDR3 reads CASKPPGQGYEQYF. The CDR3 nucleotides are TGTGCCAGCAAACCGCCGGGACAGGGCTACGAGCAGTACTTC.

This clone turned up a few times. The chain recombines TRBV5-4 with TRBJ1-1; no clear D gene. In germline, CDR1 is SGHNT, CDR2 YYREEE (reference sequence). This CDR3 has 11 residues. V lost 0 bases to trimming and J lost 8 bases, with 5 bases between them. CDR3 sequence reads: CASSLVGEAFF. The CDR3 bases are TGTGCCAGCAGCTTGGTGGGGGAAGCTTTCTTT.

The chain combines TRBV7-9 with TRBJ1-4, with no clear D. The germline V and J ends were trimmed by 6 bases and 8 bases, with 10 bases remaining between them. CDR1 SEHNR and CDR2 FQNEAQ come from the germline V gene (reference sequence). CDR3 size: 12 residues. The CDR3 here is CASRVGGEKLFF. CDR3 in DNA: TGTGCCAGCAGGGTCGGAGGAGAAAAACTGTTTTTT.

DNA of the CDR3: TGTGCCAGCAGGCACCTACAGGGTCACACAGATACGCAGTATTTT. Its translation is CASRHLQGHTDTQYF. This chain joins TRBV2 and TRBJ2-3, with D possibly TRBD1 on 6 matching bases. V lost 6 bases to trimming and J lost 2 bases, with 15 bases between them. This CDR3 has 15 residues. Germline V CDR1 and CDR2: SNHLY, FYNNEI. The variable domain in full, with the rest retrieved from reference TRBV2 and TRBJ2-3, is EPEVTQTPSHQVTQMGQEVILRCVPISNHLYFYWYRQILGQKVEFLVSFYNNEISEKSEIFDDQFSVERPDGSNFTLKIRSTKLEDSAMYFCASRHLQGHTDTQYFGPGTRLTVL.

CDR3 nucleotides: TGTGCCAGTAGTACCTCGACAGGGGACTATGGCTACACCTTC. Translated, it gives CASSTSTGDYGYTF. This chain joins TRBV19 and TRBJ1-2, with TRBD1 matching 8 bases. From germline, CDR1 is LNHDA and CDR2 SQIVND (reference sequence). The CDR3 totals 14 residues. With 4 bases clipped from V and 3 bases from J, the junction kept 4 bases outside the gene matches.

V and J are TRBV5-4 and TRBJ2-5; D gene ambiguous. Deletions cut 1 base from V and 2 bases from J, with 9 bases between. CDR3 size: 14 residues. Germline V gives CDR1 SGHNT, CDR2 YYREEE (reference sequence). The CDR3 DNA sequence: TGTGCCAGCAGCTTGTATGAAACGCAAGAGACCCAGTACTTC. Protein: CASSLYETQETQYF.

This sequence joins TRBV30 and TRBJ1-4, with unresolved D. V was pared by 0 bases and J by 8 bases, with 16 bases between. This CDR3 contains 15 residues. Per the germline V gene, CDR1 is GTSNPN and CDR2 is SVGIG (reference sequence). The CDR3 is CAWSVRSGGVEKLFF. In DNA form, the CDR3 reads TGTGCCTGGAGTGTACGATCAGGCGGAGTCGAAAAACTGTTTTTT.